This TCR beta chain was identified in a study of patients and donors after allogeneic stem cell transplantation. Using its own MiXCR run on the RT-PCR reads, TCRdb lists one record per CDR3 protein. This sample has roughly 960,000 distinct CDR3 sequences, with 18% found just once. The specimen was blood, either unsorted or a sorted T cell fraction (not recorded which). The TCR sequence derives from a human donor who was either an allogeneic HSCT recipient or a stem cell or donor lymphocyte infusion donor (not recorded which). It is not recorded whose cells these are; they may come from a transplant donor.

The CDR3 reads CASSQDWYEQYF. The DNA of the CDR3 is TGTGCCAGCAGCCAAGACTGGTACGAGCAGTACTTC. The chain employs TRBV4-2 and TRBJ2-7; no definite D call. The CDR3 runs 12 residues. CDR1 and CDR2 (germline): LGHNA, YNFKEQ. V lost 0 bases to trimming and J lost 4 bases, with 4 bases between them.